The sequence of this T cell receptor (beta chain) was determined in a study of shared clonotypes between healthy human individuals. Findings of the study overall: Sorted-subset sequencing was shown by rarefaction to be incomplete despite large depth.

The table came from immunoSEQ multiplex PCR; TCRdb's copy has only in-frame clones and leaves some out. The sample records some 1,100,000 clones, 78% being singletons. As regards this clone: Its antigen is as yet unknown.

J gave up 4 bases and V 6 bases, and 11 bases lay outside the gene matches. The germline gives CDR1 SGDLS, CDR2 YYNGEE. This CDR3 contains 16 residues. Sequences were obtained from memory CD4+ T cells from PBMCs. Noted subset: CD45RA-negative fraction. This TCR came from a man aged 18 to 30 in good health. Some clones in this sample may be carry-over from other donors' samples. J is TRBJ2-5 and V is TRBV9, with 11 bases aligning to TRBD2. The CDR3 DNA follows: TGTGCCAGCAAGACTAGCGGGACGAGGAGTGGAGAGACCCAGTACTTC. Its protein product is CASKTSGTRSGETQYF.